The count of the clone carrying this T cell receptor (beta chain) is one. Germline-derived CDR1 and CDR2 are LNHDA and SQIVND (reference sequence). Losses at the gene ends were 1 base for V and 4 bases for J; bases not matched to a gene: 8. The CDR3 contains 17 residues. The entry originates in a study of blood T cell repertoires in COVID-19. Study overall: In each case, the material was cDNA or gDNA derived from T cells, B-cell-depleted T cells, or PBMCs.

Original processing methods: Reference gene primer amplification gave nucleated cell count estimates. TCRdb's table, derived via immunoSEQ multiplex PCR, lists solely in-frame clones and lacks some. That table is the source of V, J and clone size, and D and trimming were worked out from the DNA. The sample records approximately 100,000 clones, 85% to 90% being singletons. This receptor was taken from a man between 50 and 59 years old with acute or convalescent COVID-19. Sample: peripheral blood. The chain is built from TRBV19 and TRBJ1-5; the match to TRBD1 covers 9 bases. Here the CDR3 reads CASSIGPGQGVNQPQHF. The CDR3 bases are TGTGCCAGTAGTATAGGACCGGGACAGGGTGTTAATCAGCCCCAGCATTTT.